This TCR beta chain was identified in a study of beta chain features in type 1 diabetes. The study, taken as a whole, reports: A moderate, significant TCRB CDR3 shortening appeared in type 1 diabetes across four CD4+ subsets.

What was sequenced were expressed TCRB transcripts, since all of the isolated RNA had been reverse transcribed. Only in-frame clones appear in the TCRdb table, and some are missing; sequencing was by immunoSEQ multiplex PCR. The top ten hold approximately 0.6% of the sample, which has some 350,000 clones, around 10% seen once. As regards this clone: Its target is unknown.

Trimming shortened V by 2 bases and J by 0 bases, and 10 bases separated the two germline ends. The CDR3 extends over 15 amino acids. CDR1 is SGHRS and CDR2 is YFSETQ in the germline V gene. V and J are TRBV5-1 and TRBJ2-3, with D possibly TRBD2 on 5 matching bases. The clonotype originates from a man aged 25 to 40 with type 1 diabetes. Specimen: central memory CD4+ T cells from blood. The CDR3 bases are TGCGCCAGCAGCTTTACTAGGGCAAGCACAGATACGCAGTATTTT. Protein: CASSFTRASTDTQYF.